Listed below are T cell receptor beta chains from one sample, sequenced in a study of blood T cell repertoires in COVID-19. Using immunoSEQ multiplex PCR, the repertoire was profiled, and TCRdb retains in-frame clones only, with some absent. The table shows about 120,000 clones, with roughly 83% occurring only once. Sequenced sample: peripheral blood. Every receptor here comes from an elderly woman with acute or convalescent COVID-19. The CDR3 runs from the conserved cysteine through the conserved F or W.

V gene: TRBV29-1; CDR3 protein: CSVATTRSYEQYF
V gene: TRBV5-4; CDR3 protein: CASSSKTGGSSYNSPLHF
V gene: TRBV12-3/TRBV12-4; CDR3 protein: CASSLDSYEKLFF
V gene: TRBV15; CDR3 protein: CATSRDRGQETQYF
V gene: TRBV19; CDR3 protein: CASSINGNNEQFF
V gene: TRBV18; CDR3 protein: CASSPGGEAEAFF
V gene: TRBV4-1; CDR3 protein: CASSQAAGWDSPLHF
V gene: TRBV9; CDR3 protein: CASSEQVGAYEGQYF
V gene: TRBV6-5; CDR3 protein: CASSLTSGNTIYF
V gene: TRBV3-1/TRBV3-2; CDR3 protein: CASSQNLGQGALNEQYF
V gene: TRBV28; CDR3 protein: CASSSHGPQETQYF
V gene: TRBV18; CDR3 protein: CASSPTGVKIYEQYF
V gene: TRBV4-2; CDR3 protein: CASSQDGGAANEKLFF
V gene: TRBV19; CDR3 protein: CASRDRGSTGQPQHF
V gene: TRBV27; CDR3 protein: CASSAFGTGGTDTQYF
V gene: TRBV3-1/TRBV3-2; CDR3 protein: CASSYGQGGNYGYTF
V gene: TRBV4-3; CDR3 protein: CASSQKSSGKFTFIYEQYF
V gene: TRBV5-1; CDR3 protein: CASSFEGAYEQYF
V gene: TRBV30; CDR3 protein: CAWGTGGYEQYF
V gene: TRBV10-3; CDR3 protein: CATGLYRGLENTIYF
V gene: TRBV4-2; CDR3 protein: CASSQTGDGRVLYGYTF
V gene: TRBV3-1/TRBV3-2; CDR3 protein: CASSSGLQYQETQYF
V gene: TRBV6-6; CDR3 protein: CASTSRDRESGYTF
V gene: TRBV3-1/TRBV3-2; CDR3 protein: CASSQGASPNTGELFF
V gene: TRBV12-5; CDR3 protein: CASGDLAGGTQYF
V gene: TRBV9; CDR3 protein: CASSAIGAVDTEAFF
V gene: TRBV24-1; CDR3 protein: CATSESGTLNTGELFF
V gene: TRBV7-3; CDR3 protein: CASSPDSSTDTQYF
V gene: TRBV11-2; CDR3 protein: CASRRDRVTGELFF
V gene: TRBV7-2; CDR3 protein: CASSARQGALDLTF
V gene: TRBV5-6; CDR3 protein: CASSLGGAGHQPQHF
V gene: TRBV5-4; CDR3 protein: CASSRDGTSGNYQETQYF